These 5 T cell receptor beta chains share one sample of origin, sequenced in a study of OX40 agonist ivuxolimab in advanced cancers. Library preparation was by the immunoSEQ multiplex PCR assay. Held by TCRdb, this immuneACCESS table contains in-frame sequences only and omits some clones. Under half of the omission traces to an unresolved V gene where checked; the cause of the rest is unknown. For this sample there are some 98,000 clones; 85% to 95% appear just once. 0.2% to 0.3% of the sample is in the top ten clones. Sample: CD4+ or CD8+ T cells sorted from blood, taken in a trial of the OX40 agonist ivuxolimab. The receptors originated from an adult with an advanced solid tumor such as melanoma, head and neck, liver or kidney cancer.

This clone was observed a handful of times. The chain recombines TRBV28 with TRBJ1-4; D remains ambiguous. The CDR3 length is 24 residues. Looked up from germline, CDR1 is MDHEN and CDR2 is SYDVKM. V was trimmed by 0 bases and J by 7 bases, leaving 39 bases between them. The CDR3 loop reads CASSLWGTVKAFKNEERDSEKLFF. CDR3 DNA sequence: TGTGCCAGCAGTTTATGGGGAACAGTAAAGGCCTTTAAAAATGAAGAACGAGATTCTGAAAAACTGTTTTTT.

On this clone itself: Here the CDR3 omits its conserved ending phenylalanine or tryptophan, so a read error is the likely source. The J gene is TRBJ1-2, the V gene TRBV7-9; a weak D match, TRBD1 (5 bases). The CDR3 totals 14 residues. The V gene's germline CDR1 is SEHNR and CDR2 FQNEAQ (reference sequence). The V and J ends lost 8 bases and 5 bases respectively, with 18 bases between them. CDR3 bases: TGTGCCAGCGAGAATAGCGGGGCGTCTTATGGCTACACCCTC. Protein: CASENSGASYGYTL.

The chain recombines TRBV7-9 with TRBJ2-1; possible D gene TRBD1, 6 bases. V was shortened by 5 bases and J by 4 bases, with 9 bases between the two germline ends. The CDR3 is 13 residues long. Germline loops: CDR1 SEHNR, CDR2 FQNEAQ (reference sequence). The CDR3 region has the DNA TGTGCCAGCAGCAGTGGACAGTACAATGAGCAGTTCTTC. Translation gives CASSSGQYNEQFF.

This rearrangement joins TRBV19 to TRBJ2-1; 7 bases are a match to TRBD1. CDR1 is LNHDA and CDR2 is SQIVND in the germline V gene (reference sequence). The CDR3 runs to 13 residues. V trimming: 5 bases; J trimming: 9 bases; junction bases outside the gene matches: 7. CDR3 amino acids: CASSSGRGSEQFF. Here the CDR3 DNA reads TGTGCCAGTAGTTCTGGCAGGGGGAGTGAGCAGTTCTTC.

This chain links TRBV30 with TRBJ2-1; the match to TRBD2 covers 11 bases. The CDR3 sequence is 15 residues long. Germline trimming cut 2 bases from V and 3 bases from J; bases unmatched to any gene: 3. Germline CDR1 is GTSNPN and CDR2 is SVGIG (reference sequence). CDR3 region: CAWSTGTSGYNEQFF. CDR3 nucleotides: TGTGCCTGGAGTACCGGGACTAGCGGCTACAATGAGCAGTTCTTC.